This T cell receptor beta chain derives from a study of blood T cell repertoires in COVID-19. The ends were cut back, 11 bases at V and 1 base at J, with 12 bases in the middle. The germline V gene has CDR1 MNHEY and CDR2 SVGAGI. The length of the CDR3 is 13 residues. Profiled with immunoSEQ multiplex PCR; TCRdb holds only in-frame clones, not every one. This table holds 210,000 or so clones, almost 85% found once. The clonotype was recovered from a woman aged 50 to 60 with active or convalescent COVID-19. Input material: peripheral blood. The chain joins TRBV6-5 to TRBJ1-5; the D is unclear. The CDR3: CACSVISNQPQHF. The DNA of the CDR3 is TGTGCCTGCTCGGTCATAAGCAATCAGCCCCAGCATTTT.